The entry below gives a single T cell receptor beta chain sequence along with its context. The PCR was carried out with 60 Vbeta primers and 13 Jbeta primers. TCRdb's table, derived via immunoSEQ multiplex PCR, lists solely in-frame clones and lacks some. The table lists some 100,000 clones, roughly 74% of them singletons. This record comes from a study of cytomegalovirus exposure and HLA in healthy donors. Germline CDR1 reads SGHVS; CDR2 reads FNYEAQ. The CDR3 contains 17 residues. V lost 2 bases and J 7 bases, leaving 18 bases between the germline ends. The clonotype was recovered from a woman in her 70s in good health and CMV-seropositive. The rearrangement joins TRBV7-6 to TRBJ1-6; D is unclear. Sequencing input: PBMCs. This CDR3 is CASSLYRREALNSPLHF. CDR3 in DNA: TGTGCCAGCAGCTTATACCGTCGGGAGGCTTTGAATTCACCCCTCCACTTT.